Below, 4 T cell receptor beta chains from the same sample are listed, as sequenced in a study of shared clonotypes between healthy human individuals. The repertoire was sequenced with immunoSEQ multiplex PCR; TCRdb's copy has only in-frame clones and lacks some. Of under 1,100,000 clones detected, about 74% appear once; the ten largest clones hold over 1.3%. Sequencing was carried out using memory CD4+ T cells sorted from blood. Sample subset: CD45RA-negative fraction. Receptor source: a man between 18 and 35 years old in good health.

The chain recombines TRBV5-1 with TRBJ2-2; TRBD1 is a possible D gene (6 bases). V lost 3 bases, J lost 0 bases, and 9 bases lay in between. This CDR3 is built from 15 residues. Germline V gene sequence: CDR1 SGHRS, CDR2 YFSETQ. Here the CDR3 reads CASSSTGSNTGELFF. For the CDR3, the DNA is TGCGCCAGCAGCTCTACAGGGTCGAACACCGGGGAGCTGTTTTTT. Complete variable domain (other parts from reference TRBV5-1 and TRBJ2-2): KAGVTQTPRYLIKTRGQQVTLSCSPISGHRSVSWYQQTPGQGLQFLFEYFSETQRNKGNFPGRFSGRQFSNSRSEMNVSTLELGDSALYLCASSSTGSNTGELFFGEGSRLTVL.

Remarks on this clone: The same CDR3 can be traced to other DNA sequences in this sample. The chain uses TRBV11-2 and TRBJ1-2; TRBD1 agrees at 7 bases. V gave up 5 bases and J gave up 6 bases; unmatched junction bases: 6. Looked up from germline, CDR1 is SGHAT and CDR2 is FQNNGV. The CDR3 runs 13 residues. Here the CDR3 DNA reads TGTGCCAGCAGCCCTCGACAGGGAGATGGCTACACCTTC. Protein sequence: CASSPRQGDGYTF.

This chain joins TRBV30 and TRBJ2-1; D is possibly TRBD1 (5 bases). Per the germline V gene, CDR1 is GTSNPN and CDR2 is SVGIG (reference sequence). The CDR3 runs 14 residues. Trimming took off 2 bases at V and 9 bases at J, with 17 bases between the two ends. CDR3 DNA sequence: TGTGCCTGGAGTAAAGAGACCGGACATTTTGAGCAGTTCTTC. Amino acids: CAWSKETGHFEQFF.

The rearrangement links TRBV4-1 to TRBJ2-7; 16 bases line up with TRBD2. V trimming: 4 bases; J trimming: 0 bases; junction bases outside the gene matches: 6. The CDR3 is made up of 18 amino acids. Germline values: CDR1 MGHRA, CDR2 YSYEKL. CDR3 sequence: CASSPGTSGRVSSYEQYF. In nucleotides, the CDR3 is TGCGCCAGCAGCCCCGGGACTAGCGGGAGGGTAAGCTCCTACGAGCAGTACTTC.